Shown below are 32 T cell receptor beta chains from a single sample sequenced in a study of early T cells in non-severe SARS-CoV-2 infection. Each CDR3 protein is one row after TCRdb ran MiXCR on the 5' RACE reads. The table has 60,000 to 75,000 distinct CDR3 sequences, over 10% seen once. Sequences were derived from whole blood, sampled at baseline. The receptors shown here come from an adult who was a healthcare worker with PCR-confirmed SARS-CoV-2 infection or an uninfected control (not recorded which).

Worth noting for this clonotype: Sequence at one end of the junction differs from germline and may be a read error. This chain joins TRBV29-1 and TRBJ2-5, with TRBD2 identical over 7 bases. The CDR3 length is 12 residues. The germline V gene has CDR1 SQVTM and CDR2 ANQGSEA. The CDR3 loop is CSVSSKASGKDF. CDR3 nucleotides: TGCAGCGTTTCGTCCAAGGCTAGCGGCAAAGACTTC. The full variable domain, rest sourced from reference TRBV29-1 and TRBJ2-5, is SAVISQKPSRDICQRGTSLTIQCQVDSQVTMMFWYRQQPGQSLTLIATANQGSEATYESGFVIDKFPISRPNLTFSTLTVSNMSPEDSSIYLCSVSSKASGKDFGPGTRLLVL.

The CDR3 bases are TGTGCCAGCAGTTTTTCCAATGTGGCTTTCTTT. This translates into CASSFSNVAFF. The V call is TRBV12-3 or TRBV12-4, the J call TRBJ1-1; D gene uncertain. The V end lost 3 bases, the J end lost 11 bases, and 10 bases lay between the germline ends. The length of the CDR3 is 11 residues.

This clonotype was seen many times. The rearrangement uses TRBV27 and TRBJ1-2; perhaps TRBD1 as D (6 bases). This CDR3 contains 14 residues. V gave up 5 bases and J gave up 2 bases, with 12 bases separating them. Germline values: CDR1 MNHEY, CDR2 SMNVEV (reference sequence). In DNA, the CDR3 is TGTGCCAGCAGTCCCTACCAGGGGAACTATGGCTACACCTTC. It specifies CASSPYQGNYGYTF.

This chain joins TRBV7-6 and TRBJ2-7, with TRBD1 as a possible D gene (5 bases). Trimming removed 0 bases from V and 3 bases from J, with 9 bases in between. Per germline, CDR1 SGHVS and CDR2 FNYEAQ. This CDR3 spans 14 amino acids. The CDR3 nucleotides are TGTGCCAGCAGCTTAGCTGGGGCAGGCTACGAGCAGTACTTC. Encoded protein: CASSLAGAGYEQYF.

The chain's CDR3 is CASCGNPGPQETQYF. The CDR3 DNA sequence: TGTGCCAGCTGCGGTAATCCGGGCCCTCAAGAGACCCAGTACTTC. The chain recombines TRBV18 with TRBJ2-5; unclear D gene. V was cut by 7 bases and J by 2 bases, with 17 bases left in between. Germline V gene sequence: CDR1 KGHSH, CDR2 LQKENI. The CDR3 runs 15 residues.

Many counts were recorded for this clonotype. V gene TRBV12-3 or TRBV12-4 combines with J gene TRBJ2-1; unclear D gene. V was shortened by 5 bases and J by 0 bases, with 11 bases between the two germline ends. The CDR3 covers 15 residues. DNA for the CDR3: TGTGCCAGCAGTCCAAAACAGACCTCCTACAATGAGCAGTTCTTC. This translates into CASSPKQTSYNEQFF.

V usage is TRBV28 and J usage is TRBJ1-2; D unclear. V was trimmed by 4 bases and J by 4 bases, leaving 19 bases between them. This CDR3 region has 16 residues. Germline values: CDR1 MDHEN, CDR2 SYDVKM. The CDR3, as DNA: TGTGCCAGCAGTTCCACCCGCCGAGTATTCGCCTATGGCTACACCTTC. Translated, it gives CASSSTRRVFAYGYTF.

This clonotype came up a few times. The rearrangement uses TRBV29-1 and TRBJ2-7, with D unresolved. V was shortened by 6 bases and J by 2 bases, with 23 bases between the two germline ends. The CDR3 extends over 16 amino acids. Germline-derived CDR1 and CDR2 are SQVTM and ANQGSEA. The CDR3 DNA is TGCAGCGTGCCAACTCCCGTTGTGGCGGAGACCTACGAGCAGTACTTC. Translation: CSVPTPVVAETYEQYF.

This clonotype was seen a handful of times. This chain connects TRBV19 to TRBJ2-3; D is unresolved. The V end lost 4 bases, the J end lost 3 bases, and 14 bases lay between the germline ends. The V gene's germline CDR1 is LNHDA and CDR2 SQIVND (reference sequence). This CDR3 region has 15 residues. This chain's CDR3 is CASSNWVERTDTQYF. In nucleotides, the CDR3 is TGTGCCAGTAGTAATTGGGTGGAGAGAACAGATACGCAGTATTTT. Supplemented by reference TRBV19 and TRBJ2-3, the full variable domain reads DGGITQSPKYLFRKEGQNVTLSCEQNLNHDAMYWYRQDPGQGLRLIYYSQIVNDFQKGDIAEGYSVSREKKESFPLTVTSAQKNPTAFYLCASSNWVERTDTQYFGPGTRLTVL.

This clonotype has only a few counts. The chain is built from TRBV3-1 and TRBJ2-7, with D perhaps TRBD1 (6 bases). V lost 4 bases and J 5 bases, leaving 18 bases between the germline ends. CDR1 and CDR2 (germline): LGHDT, YNNKEL (reference sequence). CDR3 size: 15 residues. Written as DNA, the CDR3 is TGTGCCAGCAGCCTATTCAGGGGAAGTGGCAACGAGCAGTACTTC. It is translated as CASSLFRGSGNEQYF.

V usage is TRBV18 and J usage is TRBJ1-2; 7 bases line up with TRBD1. CDR3 length equals 16 residues. V gave up 6 bases and J gave up 4 bases; unmatched junction bases: 14. The germline V gene has CDR1 KGHSH and CDR2 LQKENI. The CDR3 here is CASSSVRDSKPYGYTF. CDR3 bases: TGTGCCAGCTCTTCCGTCCGGGACAGCAAACCCTATGGCTACACCTTC.

There are a few counts of this clonotype. The chain employs TRBV12-3 or TRBV12-4 and TRBJ2-1; 9 bases map to TRBD2. CDR3 length equals 14 residues. V trimming: 3 bases; J trimming: 9 bases; junction bases outside the gene matches: 6. The CDR3 region has the DNA TGTGCCAGCAGTTTGACCCTAGCGGGATTTGAGCAGTTCTTC. It encodes CASSLTLAGFEQFF.

The chain combines TRBV13 with TRBJ2-2; D is unclear. The V and J ends lost 5 bases and 5 bases respectively, with 15 bases between them. Germline loops: CDR1 PRHDT, CDR2 FYEKMQ (reference sequence). This CDR3 has 15 amino acids. The CDR3 here is CASSTRTLPTGELFF. CDR3 nucleotide sequence: TGTGCCAGCAGCACACGGACCCTCCCGACCGGGGAGCTGTTTTTT.

The chain employs TRBV12-3 or TRBV12-4 and TRBJ2-1, with 9 bases identical to TRBD1. J gave up 4 bases and V 5 bases, and 6 bases lay outside the gene matches. This CDR3 contains 15 residues. The CDR3 bases are TGTGCCAGCAGTCCCGACAGGGGGGGGTACAATGAGCAGTTCTTC. Translated: CASSPDRGGYNEQFF.

Only a few counts were recorded for this clonotype. The CDR3 is CATGGGSGANVLTF. The CDR3, as DNA: TGTGCCACCGGAGGCGGCTCTGGGGCCAACGTCCTGACTTTC. This chain joins TRBV15 and TRBJ2-6; TRBD2 is a possible D gene (5 bases). CDR1 and CDR2 (germline): LNHNV, YYDKDF (reference sequence). This CDR3 region has 14 residues. V dropped 8 bases and J dropped 0 bases, with 8 bases sitting between them.

The rearrangement links TRBV3-1 to TRBJ1-6, with a possible D match to TRBD1 (6 bases). Germline loops: CDR1 LGHDT, CDR2 YNNKEL (reference sequence). The ends were cut back, 4 bases at V and 0 bases at J, with 19 bases in the middle. This CDR3 region has 19 residues. The CDR3 loop reads CASSPLGQTGGSYNSPLHF. DNA for the CDR3: TGTGCCAGCAGCCCCCTTGGGCAGACAGGCGGCTCCTATAATTCACCCCTCCACTTT.

This clonotype was observed a handful of times. V usage is TRBV25-1 and J usage is TRBJ1-1, with unresolved D. Looked up from germline, CDR1 is MGHDK and CDR2 is SYGVNS. CDR3 length: 14 amino acids. V lost 0 bases and J lost 8, with 13 bases in between. The DNA of the CDR3 is TGTGCCAGCAGTGAATATGGGAGGACCGAGGAAGCTTTCTTT. Protein product: CASSEYGRTEEAFF. Full variable domain (remainder filled in from reference TRBV25-1 and TRBJ1-1): EADIYQTPRYLVIGTGKKITLECSQTMGHDKMYWYQQDPGMELHLIHYSYGVNSTEKGDLSSESTVSRIRTEHFPLTLESARPSHTSQYLCASSEYGRTEEAFFGQGTRLTVV.

A single count supports this clonotype. The chain links TRBV20-1 to TRBJ1-1; 8 bases map to TRBD1. Germline CDR1 and CDR2: DFQATT and SNEGSKA (reference sequence). The CDR3 covers 15 residues. V dropped 4 bases and J dropped 5; count of bases not matched to a gene: 12. The chain's CDR3 is CSAKKPGQAGTEAFF. CDR3 sequence (DNA): TGCAGTGCTAAAAAACCGGGACAGGCCGGGACTGAAGCTTTCTTT.

V and J are TRBV6-1 and TRBJ2-3; 7 nucleotides line up with TRBD2. V was clipped by 4 bases and J by 0 bases; unmatched bases: 7. The germline gives CDR1 MNHNS, CDR2 SASEGT. This CDR3 is built from 16 residues. The chain's CDR3 is CASSVTSVSSTDTQYF. The CDR3 DNA sequence: TGTGCCAGCAGTGTTACTAGCGTCAGCAGCACAGATACGCAGTATTTT.

V and J are TRBV18 and TRBJ2-5; 7 nucleotides agree with TRBD2. V shed 6 bases and J 6 bases; nucleotides not matched to a gene: 13. This CDR3 spans 15 amino acids. Per germline, CDR1 KGHSH and CDR2 LQKENI. The CDR3 here is CASSPPREKGKTQYF. CDR3 nucleotides: TGTGCCAGCTCCCCGCCGCGGGAGAAAGGAAAGACCCAGTACTTC. The full variable domain, its missing parts supplied by reference TRBV18 and TRBJ2-5, is NAGVMQNPRHLVRRRGQEARLRCSPMKGHSHVYWYRQLPEEGLKFMVYLQKENIIDESGMPKERFSAEFPKEGPSILRIQQVVRGDSAAYFCASSPPREKGKTQYFGPGTRLLVL.

There are a few counts of this clonotype. V is TRBV28 and J is TRBJ2-3; 9 bases are a match to TRBD1. The junction had 8 bases not matched to a gene; V was cut back by 3 bases and J by 7 bases. Germline CDR1 is MDHEN and CDR2 is SYDVKM. This CDR3 has 15 amino acids. As DNA, the CDR3 is TGTGCCAGCAGTTTCGCGGACAGGGGTGAGAATACGCAGTATTTT. Protein sequence: CASSFADRGENTQYF. Together with reference TRBV28 and TRBJ2-3, the CDR3 gives the full variable domain: DVKVTQSSRYLVKRTGEKVFLECVQDMDHENMFWYRQDPGLGLRLIYFSYDVKMKEKGDIPEGYSVSREKKERFSLILESASTNQTSMYLCASSFADRGENTQYFGPGTRLTVL.

This clonotype showed up just a few times. The chain has TRBV29-1 and TRBJ2-3; D is undetermined. The CDR3 has 13 residues. Trimming pared 8 bases from V and 0 bases from J, leaving 12 bases between. CDR1 SQVTM and CDR2 ANQGSEA come from the germline V gene. The DNA of the CDR3 is TGCAGCTCCACTACACAGAGCACAGATACGCAGTATTTT. Protein sequence: CSSTTQSTDTQYF.

The chain uses TRBV5-1 and TRBJ1-1; tentatively, D is TRBD1 (6 bases). The CDR3 covers 15 residues. Germline values: CDR1 SGHRS, CDR2 YFSETQ. Trimming took off 2 bases at V and 6 bases at J, with 17 bases between the two ends. CDR3 loop: CASSFRQGPIAEAFF. The CDR3 nucleotides read TGCGCCAGCAGCTTCCGTCAGGGGCCCATCGCTGAAGCTTTCTTT.

The chain is built from TRBV28 and TRBJ2-1; D may match TRBD1 or TRBD2 (5 bases each). Trimming took 2 bases from V and 5 from J, leaving 16 bases between them. The germline V gene has CDR1 MDHEN and CDR2 SYDVKM. This CDR3 region has 16 residues. CDR3 nucleotide sequence: TGTGCCAGCAGTTTAGTAAGCGGCAGGGCCGACAATGAGCAGTTCTTC. It codes for CASSLVSGRADNEQFF.

This clonotype has a count of ten or more. V is TRBV15 and J is TRBJ2-6; no clear D. Trimming pared 0 bases from V and 0 bases from J, leaving 12 bases between. CDR3 size: 18 residues. The V gene's germline CDR1 is LNHNV and CDR2 YYDKDF (reference sequence). This chain's CDR3 is CATSRDATAPSGANVLTF. The DNA of the CDR3 is TGTGCCACCAGCAGAGATGCCACGGCCCCCTCTGGGGCCAACGTCCTGACTTTC. Full variable domain (outside the CDR3, taken from reference TRBV15 and TRBJ2-6): DAMVIQNPRYQVTQFGKPVTLSCSQTLNHNVMYWYQQKSSQAPKLLFHYYDKDFNNEADTPDNFQSRRPNTSFCFLDIRSPGLGDTAMYLCATSRDATAPSGANVLTFGAGSRLTVL.

The chain is built from TRBV7-9 and TRBJ1-1; possibly TRBD1 for D (5 bases). Trimming pared 1 base from V and 5 bases from J, leaving 8 bases between. The CDR3 sequence is 13 residues long. Germline V gene data show CDR1 as SEHNR and CDR2 as FQNEAQ (reference sequence). The CDR3 spells CASSLVRGTEAFF. CDR3 in DNA: TGTGCCAGCAGCTTAGTACGGGGGACTGAAGCTTTCTTT. Combining the CDR3 with reference TRBV7-9 and TRBJ1-1 gives the whole variable domain DTGVSQNPRHKITKRGQNVTFRCDPISEHNRLYWYRQTLGQGPEFLTYFQNEAQLEKSRLLSDRFSAERPKGSFSTLEIQRTEQGDSAMYLCASSLVRGTEAFFGQGTRLTVV.

This chain uses TRBV12-3 or TRBV12-4 with TRBJ1-5; 12 bases fit TRBD1. V lost 1 base and J lost 2; bases outside the gene matches: 6. The CDR3 sequence is 18 residues long. CDR3 loop: CASSLGDRGPSGNQPQHF. The CDR3 bases are TGTGCCAGCAGTTTAGGGGACAGGGGGCCGAGTGGCAATCAGCCCCAGCATTTT.

In this sample, this clonotype turned up a few times. V and J are TRBV19 and TRBJ1-2; D is unresolved. The ends were cut back, 0 bases at V and 7 bases at J, with 15 bases in the middle. The CDR3 is made up of 15 amino acids. Germline-derived CDR1 and CDR2 are LNHDA and SQIVND (reference sequence). The CDR3 bases are TGTGCCAGTAGTATAGATCTCGGCGGGCGACTTGGCTACACCTTC. Translated: CASSIDLGGRLGYTF.

This clonotype was recorded at least ten times. The chain couples TRBV27 to TRBJ2-5; no clear D. This CDR3 contains 15 residues. Trimming removed 0 bases from V and 1 base from J, with 9 bases in between. Germline assignment: CDR1 MNHEY and CDR2 SMNVEV (reference sequence). CDR3 sequence reads: CASSLSGRSQETQYF. For the CDR3, the DNA is TGTGCCAGCAGTTTATCGGGTCGCAGCCAAGAGACCCAGTACTTC.

The rearrangement uses TRBV10-2 and TRBJ1-1, with D perhaps TRBD1 (5 bases). Germline values: CDR1 WSHSY, CDR2 SAAADI. Trimming took 3 bases from V and 0 from J, leaving 11 bases between them. CDR3 length: 15 residues. As DNA, the CDR3 is TGCGCCAGCAGTGATACGGGGCTTTTGAACACTGAAGCTTTCTTT. As protein: CASSDTGLLNTEAFF.

Ten or more counts support this clonotype. The V and J genes are TRBV5-4 and TRBJ2-2; TRBD2 matches at 9 bases. The V gene end was trimmed by 0 bases and the J gene end by 7 bases; junction bases not matched to a gene: 4. Looked up from germline, CDR1 is SGHNT and CDR2 is YYREEE (reference sequence). The CDR3 covers 15 residues. CDR3 bases: TGTGCCAGCAGCTTGGGTGGGACTAGCATCGGGGAGCTGTTTTTT. Translation: CASSLGGTSIGELFF.

V usage is TRBV20-1 and J usage is TRBJ2-3; D gene ambiguous. This CDR3 comprises 15 residues. V lost 3 bases to trimming and J lost 4 bases, with 17 bases between them. Looked up from germline, CDR1 is DFQATT and CDR2 is SNEGSKA (reference sequence). CDR3 DNA sequence: TGCAGTGCTAGTGGTTCCACCCGGCAGCCAGATACGCAGTATTTT. This codes for CSASGSTRQPDTQYF.